This T cell receptor (beta chain) was identified in a study of shared clonotypes between healthy human individuals. Recent vaccinations or acute infections were absent in the healthy HIV-negative adult donors. Worth noting for this clone: Its antigen is not known.

V dropped 8 bases and J dropped 7; count of bases not matched to a gene: 14. This CDR3 contains 14 residues. Germline assignment: CDR1 MNHNS and CDR2 SASEGT. Points from the study as a whole: It was observed that 5% to 6.5% of naive CD4 clonotypes were shared across a handful of donors. A reduction in generation probabilities was seen for non-shared clonotypes relative to those shared by all four donors. Rarefaction indicated that sorted-subset sequencing remained incomplete although depth was large.

The method was immunoSEQ multiplex PCR; TCRdb's version includes in-frame clones alone and lacks a portion of them. The repertoire holds some 2,500,000 clones, with around 92% as singletons. This chain links TRBV6-1 with TRBJ2-7; 7 bases are shared with TRBD1. Sequences were obtained from naive CD4+ T cells from PBMCs. Indicated subset: CD45RA+ positively selected. The receptor was derived from a man aged 18 to 30 in good health. Some clones in this sample may be carry-over from other donors' samples. The DNA for the CDR3 is TGTGCCAGCCGATCGGGACAGACCCAGGGGGAGCAGTACTTC. Its protein is CASRSGQTQGEQYF.